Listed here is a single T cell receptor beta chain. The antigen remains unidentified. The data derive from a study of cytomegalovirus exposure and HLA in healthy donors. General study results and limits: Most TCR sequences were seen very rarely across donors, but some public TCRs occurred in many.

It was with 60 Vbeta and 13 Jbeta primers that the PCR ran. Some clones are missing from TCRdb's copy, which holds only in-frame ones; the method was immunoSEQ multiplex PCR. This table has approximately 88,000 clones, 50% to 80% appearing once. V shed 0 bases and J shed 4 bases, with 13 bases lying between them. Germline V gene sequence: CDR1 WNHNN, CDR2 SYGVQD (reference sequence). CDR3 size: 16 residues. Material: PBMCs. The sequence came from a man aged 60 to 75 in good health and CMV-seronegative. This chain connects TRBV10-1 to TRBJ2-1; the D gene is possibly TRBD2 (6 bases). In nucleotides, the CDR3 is TGCGCCAGCAGTGAGTCGAGCGGGCGAGATTACAATGAGCAGTTCTTC. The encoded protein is CASSESSGRDYNEQFF.